This entry lists 22 T cell receptor beta chains sequenced from one sample in a study of CD8 T cells in Susac syndrome. With random hexamers, reverse transcription was performed on roughly 0.5 to 1 ug of RNA. TCRdb re-called the immunoSEQ multiplex PCR reads through MiXCR, storing one row per CDR3 protein. The data show 70,000 or so distinct CDR3 sequences, just under 95% seen once. The sequenced sample consisted of CD8+ T cells from PBMCs. These receptors originate from a human donor with multiple sclerosis.

This clonotype showed up just once. The chain carries TRBV29-1 and TRBJ1-2; D is ambiguous. The CDR3 is made up of 11 amino acids. The V gene's germline CDR1 is SQVTM and CDR2 ANQGSEA. The germline V and J ends were trimmed by 4 bases and 8 bases, with 11 bases remaining between them. The DNA for the CDR3 is TGCAGCGTTGCAGATCCATGGGGCTACACCTTC. Its protein product is CSVADPWGYTF.

This rearrangement joins TRBV15 to TRBJ2-1; TRBD2 agrees at 12 bases. The trim removed 8 bases at V and 4 bases at J, leaving 6 bases unmatched. Germline V gene lookup returns CDR1 LNHNV and CDR2 YYDKDF (reference sequence). This CDR3 spans 15 amino acids. The CDR3 bases are TGTGCCACCGAGACTAGCGGGAGTGCATACAATGAGCAGTTCTTC. Amino acid sequence: CATETSGSAYNEQFF.

This chain uses TRBV9 with TRBJ2-7; D may correspond to TRBD1 or TRBD2 (6 bases each). V shed 4 bases and J shed 5 bases, with 16 bases lying between them. The CDR3 extends over 14 amino acids. CDR1 and CDR2 from the germline V gene are SGDLS and YYNGEE. Written as DNA, the CDR3 is TGTGCCAGCAGCCCCTCGGGGGCTGCAAACGAGCAGTACTTC. It yields the protein CASSPSGAANEQYF.

The chain uses TRBV5-1 and TRBJ2-2; the match to TRBD1 covers 7 bases. Germline lookup yields CDR1 SGHRS and CDR2 YFSETQ. The CDR3 consists of 16 residues. V lost 8 bases, J lost 4 bases, and 14 bases stayed unmatched. Here the CDR3 reads CASKDRGQTRTGELFF. CDR3 nucleotides: TGCGCCAGTAAGGATCGGGGACAGACCCGCACCGGGGAGCTGTTTTTT.

The chain carries TRBV19 and TRBJ1-2; D uncertain. Trimming removed 5 bases from V and 3 bases from J, with 7 bases in between. The CDR3 has 12 residues. CDR1 and CDR2 (germline): LNHDA, SQIVND (reference sequence). CDR3 sequence: CASSLGYYGYTF. The CDR3 DNA reads as TGTGCCAGTAGTCTCGGATACTATGGCTACACCTTC.

The chain uses TRBV12-3 or TRBV12-4 and TRBJ2-4; perhaps TRBD1 as D (5 bases). This CDR3 contains 15 residues. Trimming cost V 4 bases and J 8 bases, with 18 bases left between them. This chain's CDR3 is CASSSQGNLRDIQYF. The CDR3 nucleotides are TGTGCCAGCAGTTCCCAGGGAAACCTCAGGGACATTCAGTACTTC.

The chain has TRBV20-1 and TRBJ2-1; maybe TRBD2 (6 bases). The ends were cut back, 2 bases at V and 5 bases at J, with 7 bases in the middle. The CDR3 runs 12 residues. Germline CDR1 DFQATT, CDR2 SNEGSKA (reference sequence). The CDR3 sequence is CSARRGDNEQFF. In DNA, the CDR3 is TGCAGTGCTAGACGCGGGGACAATGAGCAGTTCTTC.

This chain links TRBV14 with TRBJ1-2; D remains ambiguous. Per the germline V gene, CDR1 is SGHDN and CDR2 is FVKESK. This CDR3 has 13 amino acids. Trimming cost V 1 base and J 5 bases, with 8 bases left between them. The CDR3 sequence: CASSQVEGYGYTF. DNA of the CDR3: TGTGCCAGCAGCCAAGTCGAGGGTTATGGCTACACCTTC.

This chain connects TRBV13 to TRBJ2-7; TRBD1 matches at 7 bases. This CDR3 has 12 amino acids. Trimming removed 8 bases from V and 6 bases from J; junction bases left unmatched: 7. CDR1 PRHDT and CDR2 FYEKMQ come from the germline V gene (reference sequence). CDR3 sequence: CASRDRDSEQYF. In DNA, the CDR3 is TGTGCCAGCCGAGACAGGGATTCCGAGCAGTACTTC.

This clonotype was seen only once. This sequence joins TRBV7-9 and TRBJ2-7, with 9 bases lining up with TRBD2. Germline CDR1 is SEHNR and CDR2 is FQNEAQ (reference sequence). V was pared by 4 bases and J by 2 bases, with 12 bases of the junction left unmatched. This CDR3 contains 17 residues. In nucleotides, the CDR3 is TGTGCCAGCAGCTATACCAAAGGGGCTAGCGGGACCTACGAGCAGTACTTC. Translating gives CASSYTKGASGTYEQYF.

The V gene is TRBV7-8, the J gene TRBJ2-5, with D possibly TRBD1 on 5 matching bases. The CDR3 runs 16 residues. V lost 4 bases to trimming and J lost 4 bases, with 19 bases between them. Germline V gives CDR1 SGHVS, CDR2 FQNEAQ. The DNA of the CDR3 is TGTGCCAGCAGCTGGGAACTTTCAGGGTTATCAGAGACCCAGTACTTC. This translates into CASSWELSGLSETQYF.

CDR3 in DNA: TGTGCCAGCAGCCCTGGGACAGCCGACTATGGCTACACCTTC. Protein: CASSPGTADYGYTF. J is TRBJ1-2 and V is TRBV9, with 7 bases aligning to TRBD1. Germline V gene sequence: CDR1 SGDLS, CDR2 YYNGEE. The CDR3 length is 14 residues. Trimming took 4 bases from V and 3 from J; bases not matched to a gene: 6.

This clonotype was seen a single time. The V gene is TRBV11-2, the J gene TRBJ2-6; possible D gene TRBD1, 6 bases. The germline V and J ends were trimmed by 4 bases and 0 bases, with 22 bases remaining between them. Germline V CDR1 and CDR2: SGHAT, FQNNGV. The CDR3 spans 20 residues. CDR3 loop: CASSSYWGPGHDSGANVLTF. The CDR3 DNA follows: TGTGCCAGCAGCTCATATTGGGGGCCGGGACACGACTCTGGGGCCAACGTCCTGACTTTC. Full variable domain (outside the CDR3, taken from reference TRBV11-2 and TRBJ2-6): EAGVAQSPRYKIIEKRQSVAFWCNPISGHATLYWYQQILGQGPKLLIQFQNNGVVDDSQLPKDRFSAERLKGVDSTLKIQPAKLEDSAVYLCASSSYWGPGHDSGANVLTFGAGSRLTVL.

The chain combines TRBV6-5 with TRBJ2-2; D is ambiguous. The CDR3 runs 12 residues. Trimming took 9 bases from V and 5 from J, leaving 10 bases between them. CDR1 is MNHEY, CDR2 SVGAGI, per germline. The CDR3 here is CASGRETGELFF. The CDR3 region has the DNA TGTGCCAGTGGCCGTGAGACCGGGGAGCTGTTTTTT.

V usage is TRBV27 and J usage is TRBJ2-1, with a possible D match to TRBD1 (7 bases). The CDR3 extends over 15 amino acids. V gave up 5 bases and J gave up 10 bases, with 21 bases separating them. Germline assignment: CDR1 MNHEY and CDR2 SMNVEV (reference sequence). The chain's CDR3 is CASSIRQGPGGEQFF. CDR3 coding DNA: TGTGCCAGCAGTATTCGACAGGGCCCCGGGGGCGAGCAGTTCTTC.

CDR3 DNA: TGTGCCAGCAGCCAAGAACCTTTAGCGGGGCTCTACGAGCAGTACTTC. Its protein is CASSQEPLAGLYEQYF. The chain carries TRBV3-1 and TRBJ2-7; 8 bases match TRBD2. The CDR3 totals 16 residues. The ends lost 0 bases at V and 3 bases at J; junction bases unmatched: 7. In germline, CDR1 is LGHDT, CDR2 YNNKEL (reference sequence).

The chain couples TRBV15 to TRBJ1-1; 8 nucleotides match TRBD1. J lost 6 bases, V lost 5 bases, and 11 bases had no gene match. Looked up from germline, CDR1 is LNHNV and CDR2 is YYDKDF (reference sequence). The CDR3 extends over 15 amino acids. Written as DNA, the CDR3 is TGTGCCACCAGCGGGCTAGGACAGGGTAAGGCTGAAGCTTTCTTT. It is translated as CATSGLGQGKAEAFF.

This chain joins TRBV27 and TRBJ2-6; D not certain. The CDR3 is made up of 15 amino acids. Germline V gene lookup returns CDR1 MNHEY and CDR2 SMNVEV (reference sequence). V lost 0 bases to trimming and J lost 2 bases, with 5 bases between them. DNA of the CDR3: TGTGCCAGCAGTTTATCGAGAACTGGGGCCAACGTCCTGACTTTC. Translating it yields CASSLSRTGANVLTF.

The J gene is TRBJ2-3, the V gene TRBV7-8, with D unresolved. The V end was cut by 1 base, the J end by 2 bases, with 13 bases between. The length of the CDR3 is 16 residues. Germline values: CDR1 SGHVS, CDR2 FQNEAQ. The CDR3 region has the DNA TGTGCCAGCAGCTTAGGGCCGATGAACCCCACAGATACGCAGTATTTT. The encoded protein is CASSLGPMNPTDTQYF. The full variable domain, rest sourced from reference TRBV7-8 and TRBJ2-3, is GAGVSQSPRYKVAKRGQDVALRCDPISGHVSLFWYQQALGQGPEFLTYFQNEAQLDKSGLPSDRFFAERPEGSVSTLKIQRTQQEDSAVYLCASSLGPMNPTDTQYFGPGTRLTVL.

V usage is TRBV5-1 and J usage is TRBJ2-5; D is undetermined. CDR1 is SGHRS and CDR2 is YFSETQ in the germline V gene. The CDR3 is made up of 15 amino acids. V was trimmed by 5 bases and J by 2 bases, leaving 16 bases between them. The CDR3 is CASSLAGSLQETQYF. The CDR3 nucleotides read TGCGCCAGCAGTCTGGCCGGGTCTTTACAAGAGACCCAGTACTTC. The full variable domain, in which reference TRBV5-1 and TRBJ2-5 provide the parts outside the CDR3, is KAGVTQTPRYLIKTRGQQVTLSCSPISGHRSVSWYQQTPGQGLQFLFEYFSETQRNKGNFPGRFSGRQFSNSRSEMNVSTLELGDSALYLCASSLAGSLQETQYFGPGTRLLVL.

The gene calls are TRBV29-1 and TRBJ2-3, with 9 bases that match TRBD2. Germline V gene sequence: CDR1 SQVTM, CDR2 ANQGSEA. CDR3 length equals 17 residues. V was clipped by 3 bases and J by 2 bases; unmatched bases: 12. The CDR3 nucleotides read TGCAGCGTTGATGGTCTAGCGGGACTCATCTCCACAGATACGCAGTATTTT. Translating gives CSVDGLAGLISTDTQYF.

This sequence joins TRBV2 and TRBJ2-4, with D uncertain. V lost 6 bases and J lost 8, with 26 bases in between. Germline lookup yields CDR1 SNHLY and CDR2 FYNNEI. The length of the CDR3 is 17 residues. CDR3 sequence reads: CASSDSSGPSADYIQYF. CDR3 in DNA: TGTGCCAGCAGCGACTCCTCTGGCCCCTCGGCGGATTACATTCAGTACTTC.